This entry lists 23 T cell receptor beta chains sequenced from one sample in a study of OX40 agonist ivuxolimab in advanced cancers. Assay used: immunoSEQ multiplex PCR; TCRdb lists only in-frame clones, some missing. Of 70,000 to 95,000 clones in the sample, about 84% are singletons; the top ten hold 5.5% to 8%. The input for sequencing was CD4+ or CD8+ T cells sorted from blood, taken in a trial of the OX40 agonist ivuxolimab. Receptors originate from an adult with an advanced solid tumor such as melanoma, head and neck, liver or kidney cancer.

A single count supports this clone. The rearrangement joins TRBV18 to TRBJ1-1, with D uncertain. The CDR3 loop spans 14 amino acids. CDR1 is KGHSH and CDR2 is LQKENI in the germline V gene. Between the trimmed V and J ends, which lost 3 bases and 1 base, there was a span of 9 bases. DNA for the CDR3: TGTGCCAGCTCACCGAACGGCCAGAACACTGAAGCTTTCTTT. Its translation is CASSPNGQNTEAFF.

This sequence joins TRBV6-6 and TRBJ2-1; D is tentatively TRBD1 or TRBD2 (6 bases each). Deletions cut 6 bases from V and 10 bases from J, with 19 bases between. Germline CDR1 is MNHNY and CDR2 is SVGAGI (reference sequence). The CDR3 contains 14 residues. The chain's CDR3 is CASRGLSGGKEQFF. The DNA for the CDR3 is TGTGCCAGCAGGGGTTTGTCCGGGGGCAAAGAGCAGTTCTTC.

The chain is built from TRBV7-6 and TRBJ1-1; D remains unclear. Trimming removed 6 bases at V and 0 bases at J, with 8 bases between. Germline V gene lookup returns CDR1 SGHVS and CDR2 FNYEAQ. This CDR3 has 13 residues. In nucleotides, the CDR3 is TGTGCCAGCAGGCCGGGGATGAACACTGAAGCTTTCTTT. Protein sequence: CASRPGMNTEAFF.

V usage is TRBV6-5 and J usage is TRBJ2-5; D remains unclear. Germline assignment: CDR1 MNHEY and CDR2 SVGAGI. The CDR3 is 12 residues long. V dropped 6 bases and J dropped 0 bases, with 5 bases sitting between them. CDR3 bases: TGTGCCAGCAGCGGGTACCAAGAGACCCAGTACTTC. It translates to CASSGYQETQYF.

The chain has TRBV11-2 and TRBJ2-2; no definite D call. Deletions cut 2 bases from V and 2 bases from J, with 0 bases between. CDR1 and CDR2 from the germline V gene are SGHAT and FQNNGV. The CDR3 sequence is 12 residues long. The CDR3 region has the DNA TGTGCCAGCAGCTTAAACACCGGGGAGCTGTTTTTT. Its translation: CASSLNTGELFF.

This clone was counted only a few times. The rearrangement links TRBV6-1 to TRBJ1-4, with D possibly being TRBD1 (5 bases). Trimming stripped 4 bases from V and 6 bases from J, with 15 bases between. The CDR3 spans 15 residues. Per the germline V gene, CDR1 is MNHNS and CDR2 is SASEGT. The CDR3 sequence: CASSVQWGGDEKLFF. CDR3 in DNA: TGTGCCAGCAGTGTCCAATGGGGAGGGGATGAAAAACTGTTTTTT.

The table lists this clone with a count of one. This sequence joins TRBV5-1 and TRBJ1-4, with D unresolved. V was trimmed by 4 bases and J by 2 bases, leaving 18 bases between them. CDR1 is SGHRS, CDR2 YFSETQ, per germline. The CDR3 is 17 amino acids. The CDR3 loop is CASSPSAGRATNEKLFF. The CDR3 bases are TGCGCCAGCAGCCCGTCGGCGGGCCGTGCCACTAATGAAAAACTGTTTTTT.

The chain recombines TRBV11-3 with TRBJ2-3; D perhaps matches TRBD1 (5 bases). The germline V gene encodes CDR1 SGHNT and CDR2 YENEEA. Trimming pared 2 bases from V and 2 bases from J, leaving 11 bases between. CDR3 size: 15 residues. The CDR3 here is CASSLTDTFTDTQYF. CDR3 coding DNA: TGTGCCAGCAGCTTAACGGACACCTTCACAGATACGCAGTATTTT. The full variable domain, rest sourced from reference TRBV11-3 and TRBJ2-3, is EAGVVQSPRYKIIEKKQPVAFWCNPISGHNTLYWYLQNLGQGPELLIRYENEEAVDDSQLPKDRFSAERLKGVDSTLKIQPAELGDSAVYLCASSLTDTFTDTQYFGPGTRLTVL.

This clone was recorded once. The V call is TRBV4-2, the J call TRBJ1-2, with D unclear. The germline gives CDR1 LGHNA, CDR2 YNFKEQ. Trimming stripped 4 bases from V and 0 bases from J, with 15 bases between. This CDR3 contains 16 residues. This chain's CDR3 is CASSRLGVGPNYGYTF. The CDR3 nucleotides are TGTGCCAGCAGCCGACTGGGAGTGGGTCCTAACTATGGCTACACCTTC.

The V gene is TRBV2, the J gene TRBJ2-5; D not certain. The germline V gene encodes CDR1 SNHLY and CDR2 FYNNEI. The CDR3 is made up of 12 amino acids. V lost 0 bases to trimming and J lost 5 bases, with 4 bases between them. CDR3 region: CASSEARETQYF. CDR3 coding DNA: TGTGCCAGCAGTGAAGCCCGGGAGACCCAGTACTTC.

This chain connects TRBV2 to TRBJ1-4; no clear D. The length of the CDR3 is 10 residues. V lost 6 bases, J lost 7 bases, and 3 bases lay in between. Germline V gives CDR1 SNHLY, CDR2 FYNNEI. CDR3 protein: CASRVEKLFF. Written as DNA, the CDR3 is TGTGCCAGCAGGGTTGAAAAACTGTTTTTT.

The table lists this clone with a count of one. The J gene is TRBJ1-4, the V gene TRBV30; D gene ambiguous. Germline V gene sequence: CDR1 GTSNPN, CDR2 SVGIG (reference sequence). The CDR3 length is 15 residues. The V end was cut by 3 bases, the J end by 7 bases, with 18 bases between. The chain's CDR3 is CAWSYDMGSFEKLFF. CDR3 nucleotide sequence: TGTGCCTGGAGCTACGACATGGGGTCGTTTGAAAAACTGTTTTTT. Full variable domain (outside the CDR3, taken from reference TRBV30 and TRBJ1-4): SQTIHQWPATLVQPVGSPLSLECTVEGTSNPNLYWYRQAAGRGLQLLFYSVGIGQISSEVPQNLSASRPQDRQFILSSKKLLLSDSGFYLCAWSYDMGSFEKLFFGSGTQLSVL.

This chain uses TRBV5-4 with TRBJ2-5, with TRBD1 identical over 10 bases. The CDR3 is 16 residues long. Germline trimming cut 0 bases from V and 2 bases from J; bases unmatched to any gene: 4. The V gene's germline CDR1 is SGHNT and CDR2 YYREEE (reference sequence). CDR3 DNA: TGTGCCAGCAGCTTGGGGACAGGGGGAGGACAAGAGACCCAGTACTTC. The encoded protein is CASSLGTGGGQETQYF.

V is TRBV19 and J is TRBJ2-1; the D is unclear. The germline V gene has CDR1 LNHDA and CDR2 SQIVND (reference sequence). The CDR3 contains 13 residues. Trimming took 0 bases from V and 9 from J, leaving 9 bases between them. The CDR3 spells CASSIDSPREQFF. The CDR3 bases are TGTGCCAGTAGTATAGATTCTCCCCGTGAGCAGTTCTTC. Using reference TRBV19 and TRBJ2-1 for the parts outside the CDR3, the full variable domain is DGGITQSPKYLFRKEGQNVTLSCEQNLNHDAMYWYRQDPGQGLRLIYYSQIVNDFQKGDIAEGYSVSREKKESFPLTVTSAQKNPTAFYLCASSIDSPREQFFGPGTRLTVL.

The chain recombines TRBV6-5 with TRBJ2-5, with TRBD1 matching 8 bases. The CDR3 consists of 13 residues. Per the germline V gene, CDR1 is MNHEY and CDR2 is SVGAGI. V was clipped by 4 bases and J by 6 bases; unmatched bases: 4. CDR3 DNA sequence: TGTGCCAGCAGTTCCGACAGGGGAAAGACCCAGTACTTC. As protein: CASSSDRGKTQYF.

The J gene is TRBJ1-5, the V gene TRBV5-8; no clear D gene. Trimming took off 2 bases at V and 1 base at J, with 7 bases between the two ends. The CDR3 covers 14 residues. CDR1 and CDR2 (germline): SGHTS, YDEGEE. CDR3 amino acids: CASSLWESNQPQHF. In DNA, the CDR3 is TGTGCCAGCAGCTTATGGGAAAGCAATCAGCCCCAGCATTTT.

The rearrangement joins TRBV6-6 to TRBJ1-1; TRBD1 matches 9 bases. Germline CDR1 and CDR2: MNHNY and SVGAGI (reference sequence). V was pared by 2 bases and J by 8 bases, with 3 bases of the junction left unmatched. The CDR3 spans 13 residues. The CDR3 DNA is TGTGCCAGCAGTTACACGGACAGGGGCGAAGCTTTCTTT. Translating it yields CASSYTDRGEAFF.

The gene calls are TRBV30 and TRBJ2-1; the D gene is possibly TRBD2 (6 bases). Between the trimmed V and J ends, which lost 2 bases and 6 bases, there was a span of 20 bases. The germline V gene has CDR1 GTSNPN and CDR2 SVGIG (reference sequence). The CDR3 has 16 amino acids. CDR3 residues: CAWSKRSGYGSNEQFF. In DNA form, the CDR3 reads TGTGCCTGGAGTAAGAGGAGCGGGTATGGTTCCAATGAGCAGTTCTTC. Full variable domain (remainder filled in from reference TRBV30 and TRBJ2-1): SQTIHQWPATLVQPVGSPLSLECTVEGTSNPNLYWYRQAAGRGLQLLFYSVGIGQISSEVPQNLSASRPQDRQFILSSKKLLLSDSGFYLCAWSKRSGYGSNEQFFGPGTRLTVL.

The rearrangement links TRBV12-5 to TRBJ2-7; TRBD2 agrees at 11 bases. Trimming at V came to 5 bases and at J to 2 bases, leaving 2 bases not matched to a gene. The germline gives CDR1 LGHNT, CDR2 FRNRAP. This CDR3 is 14 amino acids long. Here the CDR3 DNA reads TGTGCTAGTGGTCCTAGCGGGAGGCCCTACGAGCAGTACTTC. Its protein is CASGPSGRPYEQYF.

The chain has TRBV18 and TRBJ1-5; 10 bases agree with TRBD1. V was clipped by 5 bases and J by 2 bases; unmatched bases: 3. The germline V gene has CDR1 KGHSH and CDR2 LQKENI. There are 15 residues in the CDR3. The CDR3 DNA is TGTGCCAGCTCAAGCGGGACAGGGGGCAATCAGCCCCAGCATTTT. This sequence encodes CASSSGTGGNQPQHF.

The chain combines TRBV6-6 with TRBJ2-1; 7 bases align to TRBD1. CDR3 size: 15 residues. J was trimmed by 2 bases and V by 5 bases; bases with no gene match: 6. From germline, CDR1 is MNHNY and CDR2 SVGAGI (reference sequence). The CDR3 sequence is CASSKNRGTYNEQFF. The CDR3 nucleotides are TGTGCCAGCAGTAAGAACAGGGGAACCTACAATGAGCAGTTCTTC.

This chain joins TRBV7-9 and TRBJ2-5, with 7 bases aligning to TRBD1. The DNA end favors TRBJ2-7, so the J call may be wrong. Looked up from germline, CDR1 is SEHNR and CDR2 is FQNEAQ (reference sequence). This CDR3 contains 15 residues. The CDR3 loop reads CASSSGTASSYEQYF. The CDR3, as DNA: TGTGCCAGCAGCTCAGGGACAGCGAGCTCCTACGAGCAGTACTTC.

The chain recombines TRBV19 with TRBJ2-2; the match to TRBD1 covers 8 bases. The CDR3 has 15 residues. The trim removed 7 bases at V and 7 bases at J, leaving 11 bases unmatched. The germline V gene encodes CDR1 LNHDA and CDR2 SQIVND (reference sequence). The CDR3 DNA follows: TGTGCCAGTATAGGGCCCAGGGGGCGAATCGGGGAGCTGTTTTTT. It translates to CASIGPRGRIGELFF. The full variable domain, completed using reference TRBV19 and TRBJ2-2, is DGGITQSPKYLFRKEGQNVTLSCEQNLNHDAMYWYRQDPGQGLRLIYYSQIVNDFQKGDIAEGYSVSREKKESFPLTVTSAQKNPTAFYLCASIGPRGRIGELFFGEGSRLTVL.